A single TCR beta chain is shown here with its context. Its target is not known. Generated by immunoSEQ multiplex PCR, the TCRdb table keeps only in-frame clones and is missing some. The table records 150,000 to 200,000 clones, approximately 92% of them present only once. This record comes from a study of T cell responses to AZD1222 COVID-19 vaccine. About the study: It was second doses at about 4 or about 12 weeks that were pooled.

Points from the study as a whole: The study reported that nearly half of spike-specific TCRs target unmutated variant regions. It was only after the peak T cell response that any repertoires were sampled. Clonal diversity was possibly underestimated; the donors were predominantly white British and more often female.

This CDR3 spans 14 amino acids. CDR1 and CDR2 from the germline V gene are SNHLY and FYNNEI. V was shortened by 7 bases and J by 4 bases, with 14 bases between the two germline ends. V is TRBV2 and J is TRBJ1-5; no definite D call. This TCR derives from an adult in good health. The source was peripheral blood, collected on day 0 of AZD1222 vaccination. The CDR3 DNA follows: TGTGCCAGCAAGGAGCGGAGAGGGAATCAGCCCCAGCATTTT. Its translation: CASKERRGNQPQHF.